One sample yielded the 11 T cell receptor beta chains listed below, sequenced in a study of shared clonotypes between healthy human individuals. Repertoires were generated with immunoSEQ multiplex PCR, while TCRdb's copy carries only in-frame clones and drops some. Here the sample spans under 2,500,000 clones, approximately 95% being singletons. The sequenced sample was naive CD4+ T cells sorted from blood. The subset denotes: CD45RA+ positively selected. The receptors originated from a man between 18 and 29 years old in good health.

This rearrangement joins TRBV6-4 to TRBJ1-2; the D gene is possibly TRBD1 (5 bases). Germline loops: CDR1 MRHNA, CDR2 SNTAGT. This CDR3 has 16 amino acids. V was pared by 5 bases and J by 5 bases, with 21 bases between. As DNA, the CDR3 is TGTGCCAGCAGTCCAACTAGAGCACAGGAACTTTATGGCTACACCTTC. This translates into CASSPTRAQELYGYTF.

This clone appeared once. The chain couples TRBV29-1 to TRBJ2-5; D might be TRBD1 or TRBD2, each matching 5 bases. Germline V gives CDR1 SQVTM, CDR2 ANQGSEA. The CDR3 has 12 residues. Trimming removed 4 bases from V and 3 bases from J, with 9 bases in between. This CDR3 is CSVAGTEETQYF. Written as DNA, the CDR3 is TGCAGCGTTGCCGGGACCGAAGAGACCCAGTACTTC.

This clone was detected once. This chain joins TRBV5-1 and TRBJ1-2; D unresolved. Germline V gives CDR1 SGHRS, CDR2 YFSETQ. Deletions cut 0 bases from V and 0 bases from J, with 9 bases between. CDR3 length: 15 residues. Here the CDR3 reads CASSLGGATNYGYTF. In DNA, the CDR3 is TGCGCCAGCAGCTTGGGGGGAGCCACTAACTATGGCTACACCTTC.

V and J are TRBV6-1 and TRBJ1-5; 7 nucleotides line up with TRBD1. V gave up 3 bases and J gave up 2 bases; unmatched junction bases: 7. Germline V CDR1 and CDR2: MNHNS, SASEGT. The CDR3 loop spans 16 amino acids. The CDR3 sequence: CASSDTTGSGNQPQHF. Written as DNA, the CDR3 is TGTGCCAGCAGTGATACGACAGGGTCGGGCAATCAGCCCCAGCATTTT.

The chain couples TRBV27 to TRBJ1-2, with D possibly TRBD1 on 5 matching bases. The V end was cut by 3 bases, the J end by 8 bases, with 13 bases between. Looked up from germline, CDR1 is MNHEY and CDR2 is SMNVEV (reference sequence). The CDR3 runs 13 residues. The CDR3 DNA reads as TGTGCCAGCAGTTTGGAGGGGCTTAGCGGCTACACCTTC. Translating gives CASSLEGLSGYTF.

This clone was seen a handful of times. This chain connects TRBV6-1 to TRBJ2-7, with 10 bases identical to TRBD1. The trim removed 3 bases at V and 2 bases at J, leaving 4 bases unmatched. Germline CDR1 reads MNHNS; CDR2 reads SASEGT. The CDR3 has 15 residues. The CDR3 DNA reads TGTGCCAGCAGTGACGTCGGGACAGGGGCCTACGAGCAGTACTTC. This gives the protein CASSDVGTGAYEQYF.

This clone was found a few times. The chain combines TRBV18 with TRBJ1-3; 9 bases fit TRBD1. The CDR3 covers 16 residues. CDR1 and CDR2 from the germline V gene are KGHSH and LQKENI. The J segment lost 0 bases and the V segment lost 6 bases, leaving 6 bases of the junction unmatched. This CDR3 is CASSLGQGPSGNTIYF. In DNA, the CDR3 is TGTGCCAGCTCCCTGGGACAGGGACCCTCTGGAAACACCATATATTTT.

The rearrangement uses TRBV10-3 and TRBJ2-1; a weak D match, TRBD1 (5 bases). Trimming took off 4 bases at V and 6 bases at J, with 7 bases between the two ends. CDR1 is ENHRY, CDR2 SYGVKD, per germline. The CDR3 loop spans 12 amino acids. The CDR3 is CAISGGPNEQFF. The CDR3 DNA is TGTGCCATCAGTGGGGGCCCCAATGAGCAGTTCTTC.

The V call is TRBV5-1, the J call TRBJ2-1; 9 bases map to TRBD2. The V segment lost 1 base and the J segment 2 bases; nucleotides outside the gene matches: 10. Per germline, CDR1 SGHRS and CDR2 YFSETQ. This CDR3 has 18 residues. The DNA for the CDR3 is TGCGCCAGCAGCTTGATACTTAGCGGGAGTGCGACCTACAATGAGCAGTTCTTC. This codes for CASSLILSGSATYNEQFF. The full variable domain, completed using reference TRBV5-1 and TRBJ2-1, is KAGVTQTPRYLIKTRGQQVTLSCSPISGHRSVSWYQQTPGQGLQFLFEYFSETQRNKGNFPGRFSGRQFSNSRSEMNVSTLELGDSALYLCASSLILSGSATYNEQFFGPGTRLTVL.

This sequence joins TRBV28 and TRBJ1-3; D is undetermined. Germline CDR1 is MDHEN and CDR2 is SYDVKM. The length of the CDR3 is 13 residues. Deletions cut 5 bases from V and 3 bases from J, with 8 bases between. CDR3 nucleotides: TGTGCCAGCAGTGGAGGGTTTGGAAACACCATATATTTT. Its translation: CASSGGFGNTIYF.

As DNA, the CDR3 is TGTGCCAGCTCAACGGGAGGCTCTGAAGCTTTCTTT. Translating it yields CASSTGGSEAFF. This chain links TRBV18 with TRBJ1-1; no clear D. This CDR3 comprises 12 residues. Trimming shortened V by 5 bases and J by 6 bases, and 10 bases separated the two germline ends. Germline V lookup: CDR1 KGHSH, CDR2 LQKENI.